In this sample, the clone carrying this T cell receptor (beta chain) turned up once. Its antigen is currently unknown. Isocitrate dehydrogenase mutation was absent in all glioblastoma patients. The sample comes from a study of glioma-infiltrating T cells after dendritic cell vaccination. Overall study results and limits: The cohort had few patients with full blood and tumor sets.

Germline CDR1 and CDR2: SGHRS and YFSETQ. Trimming cost V 0 bases and J 8 bases, with 14 bases left between them. The CDR3 contains 14 residues. Profiled with immunoSEQ multiplex PCR; TCRdb holds only in-frame clones, not every one. The top ten hold approximately 7.8% of the sample, which has about 38,000 clones, about 80% seen once. The chain combines TRBV5-1 with TRBJ1-2; no clear D gene. Sequencing was performed on blood, taken before dendritic cell vaccination. The TCR was taken from a human donor with glioblastoma. The CDR3 DNA sequence: TGCGCCAGCAGCTTGGCGGAGGGATCGCGGGGCTACACCTTC. It codes for CASSLAEGSRGYTF.